The present entry profiles one T cell receptor (beta chain) with its context. In the study's own analysis: By means of reference gene primer amplification, nucleated cell counts were estimated. Sequenced by immunoSEQ multiplex PCR; TCRdb stores in-frame clones only, minus some. V and J calls and clone size are those listed in that table; D and trimming were worked out from the DNA. The sample holds under 350,000 clones, 86% seen once. This CDR3 has 15 amino acids. Losses at the gene ends were 5 bases for V and 5 bases for J; bases not matched to a gene: 10. Germline V CDR1 and CDR2: SGHTA, FQGTGA. The data derive from a study of blood T cell repertoires in COVID-19. For the study at large: Italy, Spain and the United States were the sources of the convalescent and acute COVID-19 samples. PBMCs, B-cell-depleted T cells, or T cells were the source of the cDNA or gDNA that made up the material.

V is TRBV7-3 and J is TRBJ2-5, with 8 bases fitting TRBD1. The sequence was obtained from a middle-aged woman with acute COVID-19. Material: PBMCs or T cells enriched from blood (not recorded which). This CDR3 reads CASSHGQGWSETQYF. CDR3 bases: TGTGCCAGCAGCCACGGACAGGGTTGGTCGGAGACCCAGTACTTC.